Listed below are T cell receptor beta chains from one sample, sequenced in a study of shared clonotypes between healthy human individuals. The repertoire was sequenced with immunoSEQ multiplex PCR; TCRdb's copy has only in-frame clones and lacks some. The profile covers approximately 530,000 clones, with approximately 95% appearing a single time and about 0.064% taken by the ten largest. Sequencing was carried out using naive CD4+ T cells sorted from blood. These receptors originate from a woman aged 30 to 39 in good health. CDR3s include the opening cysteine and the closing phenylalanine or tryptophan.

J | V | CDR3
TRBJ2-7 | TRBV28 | CASSLDGYEQYF
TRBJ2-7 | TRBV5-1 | CASSSAGTGGHEQYF
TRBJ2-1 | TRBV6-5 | CASSPWGGGSTEQFF
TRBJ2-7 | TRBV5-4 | CASSFGGLAGYEQYF
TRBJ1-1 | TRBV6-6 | CASSPQGGSNTEAFF
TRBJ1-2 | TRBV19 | CASSTQGHYGYTF
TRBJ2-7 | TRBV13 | CASRGTGTSSYEQYF
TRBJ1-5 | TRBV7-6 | CASSLDALGNQPQHF
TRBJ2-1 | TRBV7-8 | CASGPSVSYNEQFF
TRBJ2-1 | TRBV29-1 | CSVEDPDRGRNEQFF
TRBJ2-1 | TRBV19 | CASTGGGEQFF
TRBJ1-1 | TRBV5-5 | CASSLARTGTTEAFF
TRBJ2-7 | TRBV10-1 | CASSALVSYEQYF
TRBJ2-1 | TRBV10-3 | CAISEPTGKDFYNEQFF